This T cell receptor (beta chain) was captured in a study of cytomegalovirus exposure and HLA in healthy donors. The PCR was carried out with 60 Vbeta primers and 13 Jbeta primers. TCRdb's copy holds only in-frame clones and misses some; the assay was immunoSEQ multiplex PCR. The table has roughly 190,000 clones, around four fifths seen once. Germline assignment: CDR1 LNHNV and CDR2 YYDKDF (reference sequence). The CDR3 runs 12 residues. The TCR comes from a middle-aged man in good health and CMV-seropositive. The material sequenced was PBMCs. The V and J genes are TRBV15 and TRBJ2-5; D perhaps matches TRBD2 (5 bases). The DNA end is more similar to TRBJ2-7, so the J call may be wrong. DNA of the CDR3: TGTGCAACAGCACGGGATTACTACGAGCAGTACTTC. Its translation: CATARDYYEQYF.